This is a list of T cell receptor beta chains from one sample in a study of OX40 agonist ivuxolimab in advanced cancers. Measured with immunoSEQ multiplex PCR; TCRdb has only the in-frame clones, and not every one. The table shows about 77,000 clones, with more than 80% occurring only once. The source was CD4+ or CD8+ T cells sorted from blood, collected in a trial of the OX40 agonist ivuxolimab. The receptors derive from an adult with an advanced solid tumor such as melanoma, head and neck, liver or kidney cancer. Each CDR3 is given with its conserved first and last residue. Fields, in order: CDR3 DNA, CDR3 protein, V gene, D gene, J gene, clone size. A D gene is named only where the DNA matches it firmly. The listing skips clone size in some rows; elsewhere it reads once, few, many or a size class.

cdr3_nt: TGTGCCAGCAGTGGGCGGGACTTCCGCTCCTACGAGCAGTACTTC
cdr3_aa: CASSGRDFRSYEQYF
v_call: TRBV6-5
d_call: -
j_call: TRBJ2-7
clone_size: -

cdr3_nt: TGTGCCAGCAGCTTGGTTTGGGGGGGCGGCTATGGCTACACCTTC
cdr3_aa: CASSLVWGGGYGYTF
v_call: TRBV5-6
d_call: -
j_call: TRBJ1-2
clone_size: -

cdr3_nt: TGTGCCAGCAGCCCCCAGGGGGGGGCTCGCAATGAGCAGTTCTTC
cdr3_aa: CASSPQGGARNEQFF
v_call: TRBV11-1
d_call: -
j_call: TRBJ2-1
clone_size: -

cdr3_nt: TGTGCCAGCAGCTTAGCTCGACTAGCGGGCACAGATACGCAGTATTTT
cdr3_aa: CASSLARLAGTDTQYF
v_call: TRBV11-2
d_call: TRBD2
j_call: TRBJ2-3
clone_size: few

cdr3_nt: TGTGCCACCAGACCCGGGGGCAGGGCGCGGGCCTATGGCTACACCTTC
cdr3_aa: CATRPGGRARAYGYTF
v_call: TRBV15
d_call: -
j_call: TRBJ1-2
clone_size: -

cdr3_nt: TGTGCCAGCAGTCGGACATCCGATCAGCCCCAGCATTTT
cdr3_aa: CASSRTSDQPQHF
v_call: TRBV27
d_call: -
j_call: TRBJ1-5
clone_size: -

cdr3_nt: TGTGCCAGCAGGAGAGGGGCTGGGTTCTTTGAGACCCAGTACTTC
cdr3_aa: CASRRGAGFFETQYF
v_call: TRBV2
d_call: -
j_call: TRBJ2-5
clone_size: -

cdr3_nt: TGTGCCAGCAGCTTAGGGCAAGAGACCCAGTACTTC
cdr3_aa: CASSLGQETQYF
v_call: TRBV11-3
d_call: -
j_call: TRBJ2-5
clone_size: -

cdr3_nt: TGTGCCAGCAGCTCAACCGGGACAGGGATCTACGAGCAGTACTTC
cdr3_aa: CASSSTGTGIYEQYF
v_call: TRBV7-2
d_call: TRBD1
j_call: TRBJ2-7
clone_size: -

cdr3_nt: TGTGCCAGCAGCCCATTAGCGGGAGGGCCCCATGAGCAGTTCTTC
cdr3_aa: CASSPLAGGPHEQFF
v_call: TRBV6-4
d_call: TRBD2
j_call: TRBJ2-1
clone_size: -

cdr3_nt: TGTGCCAGCAGCTTAGATACAGTCCCCACAGATACGCAGTATTTT
cdr3_aa: CASSLDTVPTDTQYF
v_call: TRBV11-3
d_call: -
j_call: TRBJ2-3
clone_size: -

cdr3_nt: TGTGCCAGCAGCTTAGCGACAGGGGAGCAGTTCTTC
cdr3_aa: CASSLATGEQFF
v_call: TRBV7-8
d_call: TRBD1
j_call: TRBJ2-1
clone_size: -

cdr3_nt: TGTGCCAGCAGCCAGGTGGACAGGGGACTCCAAGAGACCCAGTACTTC
cdr3_aa: CASSQVDRGLQETQYF
v_call: TRBV5-6
d_call: TRBD1
j_call: TRBJ2-5
clone_size: -

cdr3_nt: TGTGCCAGCAGGCGGACAGGGGACGCGGGCAATGAGCAGTTCTTC
cdr3_aa: CASRRTGDAGNEQFF
v_call: TRBV6-5
d_call: TRBD1
j_call: TRBJ2-1
clone_size: -

cdr3_nt: TGTGCCAGCTCCAGTGTTTATCAGCCCCAGCATTTT
cdr3_aa: CASSSVYQPQHF
v_call: TRBV10-3
d_call: -
j_call: TRBJ1-5
clone_size: -

cdr3_nt: TGTGCCAGCAGTGTTCTGGGGCCGGATGGCTACACCTTC
cdr3_aa: CASSVLGPDGYTF
v_call: TRBV28
d_call: -
j_call: TRBJ1-2
clone_size: -

cdr3_nt: TGTGCCAGCAGCCCCACTAACTATGGCTACACCTTC
cdr3_aa: CASSPTNYGYTF
v_call: TRBV7-2
d_call: -
j_call: TRBJ1-2
clone_size: -

cdr3_nt: TGTGCCAGCCCGGCTAGATCTACTACTACGGGTGAGCAGTTCTTC
cdr3_aa: CASPARSTTTGEQFF
v_call: TRBV6-1
d_call: -
j_call: TRBJ2-1
clone_size: -

cdr3_nt: TGTGCCAGCAGCCAAGCGTCCGGGACTAGCTTGTACGAGCAGTACTTC
cdr3_aa: CASSQASGTSLYEQYF
v_call: TRBV4-2
d_call: TRBD2
j_call: TRBJ2-7
clone_size: -

cdr3_nt: TGTGCCAGCAGCAATTTCTACGAGCAGTACTTC
cdr3_aa: CASSNFYEQYF
v_call: TRBV7-2
d_call: -
j_call: TRBJ2-7
clone_size: few

cdr3_nt: TGTGCCAGCAGCTCCAGGGTTGGGACAGATACGCAGTATTTT
cdr3_aa: CASSSRVGTDTQYF
v_call: TRBV7-2
d_call: -
j_call: TRBJ2-3
clone_size: -

cdr3_nt: TGTGCCAGCAGCTTAATAGTGTCCGTAGGCGAGCAGTACTTC
cdr3_aa: CASSLIVSVGEQYF
v_call: TRBV11-2
d_call: -
j_call: TRBJ2-7
clone_size: -

cdr3_nt: TGTGCCAGCAGCTTACGTCTAATCGCTGAAGCTTTCTTT
cdr3_aa: CASSLRLIAEAFF
v_call: TRBV7-2
d_call: -
j_call: TRBJ1-1
clone_size: -

cdr3_nt: TGTGCCAGCAGCCAGGTGGGACCAGGCAGCCCAGATACGCAGTATTTT
cdr3_aa: CASSQVGPGSPDTQYF
v_call: TRBV7-8
d_call: -
j_call: TRBJ2-3
clone_size: -

cdr3_nt: TGTGCCACAGCCTTCACTCGGGGGAACTATGGCTACACCTTC
cdr3_aa: CATAFTRGNYGYTF
v_call: TRBV10-3
d_call: -
j_call: TRBJ1-2
clone_size: -

cdr3_nt: TGTGCCAGCTCACCACTCCCACTTTCATACGAGCAGTACTTC
cdr3_aa: CASSPLPLSYEQYF
v_call: TRBV18
d_call: -
j_call: TRBJ2-7
clone_size: -

cdr3_nt: TGTGCCATCCCCCCCGCTAGCGGGTGGGTTGTAGAGACCCAGTACTTC
cdr3_aa: CAIPPASGWVVETQYF
v_call: TRBV9
d_call: TRBD2
j_call: TRBJ2-5
clone_size: -

cdr3_nt: TGTGCCAGCAACAAAAGAACAGATACGCAGTATTTT
cdr3_aa: CASNKRTDTQYF
v_call: TRBV2
d_call: -
j_call: TRBJ2-3
clone_size: -

cdr3_nt: TGTGCCAGCAGTTTATCTCTAGCGGGAGGGCCAAGGGAGCAGTACTTC
cdr3_aa: CASSLSLAGGPREQYF
v_call: TRBV28
d_call: TRBD2
j_call: TRBJ2-7
clone_size: -

cdr3_nt: TGCGCCAGCAGCCAAGACCTTAGCGTTAGCTCCTACGAGCAGTACTTC
cdr3_aa: CASSQDLSVSSYEQYF
v_call: TRBV4-3
d_call: -
j_call: TRBJ2-7
clone_size: -

cdr3_nt: TGTGCCAGCACGGCCGGGAAGGGGAAGGAGACCCAGTACTTC
cdr3_aa: CASTAGKGKETQYF
v_call: TRBV2
d_call: -
j_call: TRBJ2-5
clone_size: -

cdr3_nt: TGCGCCAGCAGCCGAGAGACAGGGGGCTCAGAAAAACTGTTTTTT
cdr3_aa: CASSRETGGSEKLFF
v_call: TRBV4-3
d_call: TRBD1
j_call: TRBJ1-4
clone_size: -

cdr3_nt: TGTGCCAGCAGTTTACAGTTGGGCAGAAGGCAAGAGACCCAGTACTTC
cdr3_aa: CASSLQLGRRQETQYF
v_call: TRBV27
d_call: -
j_call: TRBJ2-5
clone_size: -

cdr3_nt: TGTGCCAGCAGCCTACGGCCGGCGGGCACCGGGGAGCTGTTTTTT
cdr3_aa: CASSLRPAGTGELFF
v_call: TRBV7-9
d_call: -
j_call: TRBJ2-2
clone_size: -

cdr3_nt: TGTGCCAGCAGCTTTCGCCTTGCCTACGAGCAGTACTTC
cdr3_aa: CASSFRLAYEQYF
v_call: TRBV7-2
d_call: -
j_call: TRBJ2-7
clone_size: -

cdr3_nt: TGTGCCAGCAGCCTGACAGGGTATGGAGAGACCCAGTACTTC
cdr3_aa: CASSLTGYGETQYF
v_call: TRBV5-6
d_call: TRBD1
j_call: TRBJ2-5
clone_size: -

cdr3_nt: TGTGCCAGCAGTTCTAGCGGGATGAGCACCGGGGAGCTGTTTTTT
cdr3_aa: CASSSSGMSTGELFF
v_call: TRBV6-1
d_call: TRBD2
j_call: TRBJ2-2
clone_size: -

cdr3_nt: TGCAGCGTCGCGGACAGGGGGAAAACAGATACGCAGTATTTT
cdr3_aa: CSVADRGKTDTQYF
v_call: TRBV29-1
d_call: TRBD1
j_call: TRBJ2-3
clone_size: -

cdr3_nt: TGTGCCAGCAGCTCAGGGACAGCTCCCCAGCATTTT
cdr3_aa: CASSSGTAPQHF
v_call: TRBV11-2
d_call: TRBD1
j_call: TRBJ1-5
clone_size: -

cdr3_nt: TGCGCCAGCAGCTTGGCCGTGATTAACACCGGGGAGCTGTTTTTT
cdr3_aa: CASSLAVINTGELFF
v_call: TRBV5-1
d_call: -
j_call: TRBJ2-2
clone_size: -

cdr3_nt: TGTGCCAGCAGCCCCCGGGACTTTCTGAACACCGGGGAGCTGTTTTTT
cdr3_aa: CASSPRDFLNTGELFF
v_call: TRBV7-8
d_call: -
j_call: TRBJ2-2
clone_size: -

cdr3_nt: TGTGCCAGCAGCCCTCAAGCGGGAGGGTTGGACGGCGAGCAGTACTTC
cdr3_aa: CASSPQAGGLDGEQYF
v_call: TRBV7-6
d_call: TRBD2
j_call: TRBJ2-7
clone_size: -

cdr3_nt: TGTGCCAGCGGGTTGGGCCCCTCCTACGAGCAGTACTTC
cdr3_aa: CASGLGPSYEQYF
v_call: TRBV6-5
d_call: -
j_call: TRBJ2-7
clone_size: -

cdr3_nt: TGCGCCAGCAGCTTGCAGGGTTCGGGGGCCAACGTCCTGACTTTC
cdr3_aa: CASSLQGSGANVLTF
v_call: TRBV5-1
d_call: -
j_call: TRBJ2-6
clone_size: -

cdr3_nt: TGTGCCAGCAGCCGGGACAGGGCTCGCACCGGGGAGCTGTTTTTT
cdr3_aa: CASSRDRARTGELFF
v_call: TRBV7-2
d_call: TRBD1
j_call: TRBJ2-2
clone_size: -

cdr3_nt: TGTGCCAGCAGCTTGAGAATGAACACTGAAGCTTTCTTT
cdr3_aa: CASSLRMNTEAFF
v_call: TRBV11-2
d_call: -
j_call: TRBJ1-1
clone_size: -

cdr3_nt: TGCGCCAGCAGCCAAGATGCCTCTGAGGTACCCATATATTTT
cdr3_aa: CASSQDASEVPIYF
v_call: TRBV4-3
d_call: -
j_call: TRBJ1-3
clone_size: -

cdr3_nt: TGTGCCAGCAGCCGACAGGGGTCCCAGCCCCAGCATTTT
cdr3_aa: CASSRQGSQPQHF
v_call: TRBV7-2
d_call: TRBD1
j_call: TRBJ1-5
clone_size: -

cdr3_nt: TGTGCCAGCCATGGGGGGGGCACCGGGGAGCTGTTTTTT
cdr3_aa: CASHGGGTGELFF
v_call: TRBV2
d_call: TRBD2
j_call: TRBJ2-2
clone_size: -

cdr3_nt: TGTGCCAGCAGCTTACAGAGCACAGATACGCAGTATTTT
cdr3_aa: CASSLQSTDTQYF
v_call: TRBV7-3
d_call: -
j_call: TRBJ2-3
clone_size: -

cdr3_nt: TGTGCCACCCACCCCTTCGGACAGTTCAATGAGCAGTTCTTC
cdr3_aa: CATHPFGQFNEQFF
v_call: TRBV2
d_call: -
j_call: TRBJ2-1
clone_size: -

cdr3_nt: TGTGCCAGCAGAGGAAGAGGGACCTCCACCTACGAGCAGTACTTC
cdr3_aa: CASRGRGTSTYEQYF
v_call: TRBV7-8
d_call: -
j_call: TRBJ2-7
clone_size: -

cdr3_nt: TGTGCCAGCAGTTTGGGACTAGCGGCCTACGAGCAGTACTTC
cdr3_aa: CASSLGLAAYEQYF
v_call: TRBV28
d_call: TRBD2
j_call: TRBJ2-7
clone_size: -

cdr3_nt: TGTGCCATCAGGGGGTACCAAGAGACCCAGTACTTC
cdr3_aa: CAIRGYQETQYF
v_call: TRBV10-3
d_call: -
j_call: TRBJ2-5
clone_size: -

cdr3_nt: TGCAGCGCCCTAGCTGTGGTAGGAAACATTCAGTACTTC
cdr3_aa: CSALAVVGNIQYF
v_call: TRBV29-1
d_call: -
j_call: TRBJ2-4
clone_size: -

cdr3_nt: TGTGCCAGCATTATGAGCGGAGAAGGCGGAAACACCATATATTTT
cdr3_aa: CASIMSGEGGNTIYF
v_call: TRBV7-2
d_call: -
j_call: TRBJ1-3
clone_size: -

cdr3_nt: TGTGCCAGCAGCTTAACTCTTAGCACGTTAATCTTC
cdr3_aa: CASSLTLSTLIF
v_call: TRBV7-3
d_call: -
j_call: TRBJ2-1
clone_size: -

cdr3_nt: TGCGCCAGCAGCTTGGATCAAAAAAACACTGAAGCTTTCTTT
cdr3_aa: CASSLDQKNTEAFF
v_call: TRBV5-1
d_call: -
j_call: TRBJ1-1
clone_size: few

cdr3_nt: TGTGCCAGCAGTGAACGGGTCTTCGTAACCTATGGCTACACCTTC
cdr3_aa: CASSERVFVTYGYTF
v_call: TRBV2
d_call: -
j_call: TRBJ1-2
clone_size: -

cdr3_nt: TGTGCCAGCAGCTTGGCTTCTCTAGCGGGACGCAATGAGCAGTTCTTC
cdr3_aa: CASSLASLAGRNEQFF
v_call: TRBV5-4
d_call: TRBD2
j_call: TRBJ2-1
clone_size: -